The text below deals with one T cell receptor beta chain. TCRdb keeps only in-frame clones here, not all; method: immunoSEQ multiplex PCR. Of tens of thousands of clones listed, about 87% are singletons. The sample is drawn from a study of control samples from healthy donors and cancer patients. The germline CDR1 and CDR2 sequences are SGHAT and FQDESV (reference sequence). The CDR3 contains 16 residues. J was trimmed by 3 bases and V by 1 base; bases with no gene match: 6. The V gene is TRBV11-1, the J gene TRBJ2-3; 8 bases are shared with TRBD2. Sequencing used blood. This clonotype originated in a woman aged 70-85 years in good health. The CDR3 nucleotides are TGTGCCAGCAGCTTAGTCGGGGGGGGGCCGACAGATACGCAGTATTTT. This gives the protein CASSLVGGGPTDTQYF.